What follows are 18 T cell receptor beta chains derived from one specimen sequenced in a study of T cells in Graves' hyperthyroidism and ophthalmopathy. Using RNA transcripts as the source, TCR beta CDR3 regions were amplified. With the HTBI primer set, the TCR CDR3 went through a first round of RT-PCR. Each CDR3 protein gets one entry after TCRdb re-called the multiplex PCR reads with MiXCR. The sample lists about 500,000 distinct CDR3 sequences, 15% to 20% occurring once. Material: blood. The receptors were sampled from a woman aged 25-40 years with Graves' ophthalmopathy.

This clonotype was recorded at least ten times. This chain uses TRBV28 with TRBJ1-5; no reliable D call. V lost 2 bases and J 2 bases, leaving 1 base between the germline ends. The CDR3 sequence is 12 residues long. CDR1 is MDHEN, CDR2 SYDVKM, per germline. The CDR3 loop is CASSLGNQPQHF. In DNA form, the CDR3 reads TGTGCCAGCAGTTTAGGCAATCAGCCCCAGCATTTT. Full variable domain (outside the CDR3, taken from reference TRBV28 and TRBJ1-5): DVKVTQSSRYLVKRTGEKVFLECVQDMDHENMFWYRQDPGLGLRLIYFSYDVKMKEKGDIPEGYSVSREKKERFSLILESASTNQTSMYLCASSLGNQPQHFGDGTRLSIL.

This chain joins TRBV28 and TRBJ2-1; the match to TRBD1 covers 8 bases. This CDR3 region has 15 residues. The V gene's germline CDR1 is MDHEN and CDR2 SYDVKM. V shed 8 bases and J 8 bases; nucleotides not matched to a gene: 14. CDR3 loop: CASRAMGQAFDEQFF. The CDR3 DNA follows: TGTGCCAGCCGGGCGATGGGACAGGCCTTTGATGAGCAGTTCTTC.

There are many counts of this clonotype. CDR3 sequence reads: CASSLDNWMLAGDSDTQYF. Here the CDR3 DNA reads TGTGCCAGCAGCTTAGATAATTGGATGTTAGCGGGAGATTCAGATACGCAGTATTTT. The J gene is TRBJ2-3, the V gene TRBV11-2, with TRBD2 identical over 9 bases. CDR1 and CDR2 from the germline V gene are SGHAT and FQNNGV. This CDR3 spans 19 amino acids. J gave up 4 bases and V 0 bases, and 14 bases lay outside the gene matches.

Points on this clonotype: A read error may be the cause here, since a much bigger clone is one base away. The chain has TRBV12-3 or TRBV12-4 and TRBJ2-1, with unresolved D. Trimming removed 6 bases at V and 10 bases at J, with 16 bases between. The CDR3 is made up of 13 amino acids. The CDR3 DNA reads as TGTGCCAGCAGCCCCTGGCCTACGGGCGAGCAGTTCTTC. Translating gives CASSPWPTGEQFF.

The chain is built from TRBV15 and TRBJ2-7; D is possibly TRBD2 (6 bases). The V end lost 3 bases, the J end lost 5 bases, and 14 bases lay between the germline ends. This CDR3 has 14 residues. Germline lookup yields CDR1 LNHNV and CDR2 YYDKDF (reference sequence). As DNA, the CDR3 is TGTGCCACCAGCAGGTACGGGGGTAGGAACGAGCAGTACTTC. Amino acids: CATSRYGGRNEQYF.

There are many counts of this clonotype. V usage is TRBV20-1 and J usage is TRBJ2-1; TRBD1 matches at 8 bases. There are 11 residues in the CDR3. The V segment lost 3 bases and the J segment 10 bases; nucleotides outside the gene matches: 2. Germline V CDR1 and CDR2: DFQATT, SNEGSKA (reference sequence). The CDR3 nucleotides are TGCAGTGCTAGGCGGGACAGGGAGCAGTTCTTC. This codes for CSARRDREQFF.

This clonotype was picked up a small number of times. The chain employs TRBV27 and TRBJ2-7; unclear D gene. The CDR3 has 12 amino acids. Germline CDR1 is MNHEY and CDR2 is SMNVEV (reference sequence). The V gene lost 6 bases and the J gene lost 6 bases, with 12 bases spanning the gap. The CDR3 sequence: CASSPPGVEQYF. CDR3 nucleotides: TGTGCCAGCAGCCCGCCAGGTGTCGAGCAGTACTTC.

This clonotype was observed at least ten times. This chain links TRBV6-1 with TRBJ1-1; 7 bases agree with TRBD1. CDR3 size: 14 residues. After removal of 5 bases from V and 3 bases from J, the junction contained 6 bases not matched to a gene. CDR1 and CDR2 from the germline V gene are MNHNS and SASEGT. CDR3 amino acids: CASSTDRDDTEAFF. DNA of the CDR3: TGTGCCAGCAGTACCGACAGGGATGACACTGAAGCTTTCTTT.

The gene calls are TRBV4-2 and TRBJ2-6; D call uncertain. V was pared by 4 bases and J by 2 bases, with 6 bases between. This CDR3 contains 14 residues. Per the germline V gene, CDR1 is LGHNA and CDR2 is YNFKEQ. The CDR3 protein is CASSPPAGANVLTF. In nucleotides, the CDR3 is TGTGCCAGCAGCCCCCCGGCTGGGGCCAACGTCCTGACTTTC.

This clonotype has more than one count but fewer than ten. This rearrangement joins TRBV6-1 to TRBJ2-3; 9 positions agree with TRBD2. The CDR3 length is 15 residues. The V segment lost 5 bases and the J segment 9 bases; nucleotides outside the gene matches: 12. Germline V gene lookup returns CDR1 MNHNS and CDR2 SASEGT. The CDR3 nucleotides read TGTGCCAGCAGTTTTCCTCGCGGGAGGGACCCCACGCAGTATTTT. This sequence encodes CASSFPRGRDPTQYF.

On this clonotype: A read error may be the cause here, since a much bigger clone is one base away. The rearrangement uses TRBV27 and TRBJ2-7; TRBD1 aligns across 7 bases. CDR3 length: 14 residues. Germline CDR1 is MNHEY and CDR2 is SMNVEV (reference sequence). V shed 5 bases, J shed 5 bases, and the junction held 9 bases outside the gene matches. CDR3: CASSLLTGRHEQYF. Written as DNA, the CDR3 is TGTGCCAGCAGTCTTTTGACAGGGCGACACGAGCAGTACTTC.

In this sample, this clonotype turned up many times. This chain joins TRBV12-3 or TRBV12-4 and TRBJ1-1, with TRBD1 matching over 7 bases. The length of the CDR3 is 15 residues. The V segment lost 6 bases and the J segment 1 base; nucleotides outside the gene matches: 8. This CDR3 is CASSPRQGRNTEAFF. The CDR3 nucleotides read TGTGCCAGCAGCCCGCGACAGGGTAGGAACACTGAAGCTTTCTTT.

The chain's CDR3 is CASSPQEALEDYNEQFF. Here the CDR3 DNA reads TGTGCCAGCAGCCCCCAGGAGGCCCTCGAAGATTACAATGAGCAGTTCTTC. The chain employs TRBV3-1 and TRBJ2-1; D may be TRBD2 (5 bases). V was pared by 4 bases and J by 4 bases, with 20 bases between. This CDR3 contains 17 residues. Germline V gives CDR1 LGHDT, CDR2 YNNKEL (reference sequence).

The rearrangement uses TRBV6-2 or TRBV6-3 and TRBJ2-6; the match to TRBD1 covers 8 bases. The CDR3 is 19 amino acids. V lost 4 bases and J lost 2; bases outside the gene matches: 13. Germline V lookup: CDR1 MNHEY, CDR2 SVGEGT. CDR3 sequence (DNA): TGTGCCAGCAGTTCCTTCCCGGGACAGGAACCTACTGGGGCCAACGTCCTGACTTTC. Residues: CASSSFPGQEPTGANVLTF.

The gene calls are TRBV7-9 and TRBJ2-2, with D perhaps matching TRBD1 (6 bases). CDR3 length: 15 residues. CDR1 SEHNR and CDR2 FQNEAQ come from the germline V gene (reference sequence). The germline V and J ends were trimmed by 6 bases and 2 bases, with 13 bases remaining between them. The CDR3 DNA reads TGTGCCAGCAGTTACACACAGGGTAACACCGGGGAGCTGTTTTTT. Protein product: CASSYTQGNTGELFF.

This clonotype was counted ten times or more. This chain uses TRBV12-3 or TRBV12-4 with TRBJ2-2; TRBD1 is a possible D gene (7 bases). The CDR3 contains 19 residues. V lost 1 base, J lost 5 bases, and 23 bases lay in between. CDR3 amino acids: CASSLGVFGGGARTGELFF. The CDR3 DNA reads TGTGCCAGCAGTTTAGGAGTGTTTGGAGGGGGCGCTCGGACCGGGGAGCTGTTTTTT.

This clonotype was recorded at least ten times. This chain links TRBV2 with TRBJ2-5; 9 nucleotides align to TRBD1. From germline, CDR1 is SNHLY and CDR2 FYNNEI. With V trimmed by 3 bases and J by 2 bases, 1 base remained unmatched. This CDR3 contains 14 residues. The DNA of the CDR3 is TGTGCCAGCAGTGATGACAGGGGGCAAGAGACCCAGTACTTC. Its protein product is CASSDDRGQETQYF.

The chain uses TRBV6-1 and TRBJ2-6; perhaps TRBD1 as D (6 bases). Germline-derived CDR1 and CDR2 are MNHNS and SASEGT. Between the trimmed V and J ends, which lost 8 bases and 0 bases, there was a span of 14 bases. The CDR3 is 16 amino acids. CDR3 bases: TGTGCCAGCCAAGTGACAGGCCTCTCTGGGGCCAACGTCCTGACTTTC. Translating gives CASQVTGLSGANVLTF.